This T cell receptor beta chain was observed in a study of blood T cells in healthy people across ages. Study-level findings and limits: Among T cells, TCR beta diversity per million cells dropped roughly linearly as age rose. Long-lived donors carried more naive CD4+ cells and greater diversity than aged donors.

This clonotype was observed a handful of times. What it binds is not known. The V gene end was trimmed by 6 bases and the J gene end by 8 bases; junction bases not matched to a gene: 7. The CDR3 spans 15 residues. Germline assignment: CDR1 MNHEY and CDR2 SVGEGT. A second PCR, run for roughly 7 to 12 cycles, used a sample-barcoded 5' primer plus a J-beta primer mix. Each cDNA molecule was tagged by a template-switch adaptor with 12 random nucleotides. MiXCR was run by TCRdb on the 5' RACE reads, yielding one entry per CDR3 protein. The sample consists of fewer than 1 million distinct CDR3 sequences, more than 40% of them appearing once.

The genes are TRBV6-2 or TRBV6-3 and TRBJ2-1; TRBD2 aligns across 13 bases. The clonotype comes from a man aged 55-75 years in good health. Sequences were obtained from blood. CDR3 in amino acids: CASRGTSGVGDEQFF. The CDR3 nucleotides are TGTGCCAGCAGAGGGACTAGCGGGGTCGGCGATGAGCAGTTCTTC.